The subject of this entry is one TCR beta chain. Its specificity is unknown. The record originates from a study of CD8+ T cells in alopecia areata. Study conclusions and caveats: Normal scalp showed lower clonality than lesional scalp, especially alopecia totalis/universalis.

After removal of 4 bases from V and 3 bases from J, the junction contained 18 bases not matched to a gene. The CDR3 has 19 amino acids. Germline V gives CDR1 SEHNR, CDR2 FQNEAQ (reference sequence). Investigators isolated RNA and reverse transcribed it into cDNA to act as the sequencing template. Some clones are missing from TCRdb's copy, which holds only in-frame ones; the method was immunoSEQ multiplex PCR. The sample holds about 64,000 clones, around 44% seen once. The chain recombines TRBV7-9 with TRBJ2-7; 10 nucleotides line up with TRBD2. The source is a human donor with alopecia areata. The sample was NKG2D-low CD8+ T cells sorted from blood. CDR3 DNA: TGTGCCAGCAGCTCCCTCGAAGGGCTAGCGGGAGACCAGCTCTACGAGCAGTACTTC. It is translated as CASSSLEGLAGDQLYEQYF.